This passage covers 20 T cell receptor beta chains from one sample sequenced in a study of blood T cells in healthy people across ages. A J-beta primer mix and a sample-barcoded 5' primer were used in a second PCR of roughly 7 to 12 cycles. Using its own MiXCR run on the 5' RACE reads, TCRdb lists one record per CDR3 protein. The table has fewer than 800,000 distinct CDR3 sequences, 20% to 30% seen once; the top ten hold under 10%. This sample was also put to use in a study of T cells of mothers and their children.

Sequencing was done on a sample of blood. Every receptor here comes from a boy between 10 and 17 years old in good health.

The chain combines TRBV29-1 with TRBJ2-1; D is unclear. Germline V CDR1 and CDR2: SQVTM, ANQGSEA. This CDR3 is built from 11 residues. With 7 bases removed from V and 5 bases from J, the gap between germline ends came to 9 bases. The CDR3 here is CSGRANNEQFF. As DNA, the CDR3 is TGCAGCGGACGAGCGAACAATGAGCAGTTCTTC.

This clonotype has a handful of counts. CDR3 amino acids: CASSRPGGSYNEQFF. CDR3 DNA sequence: TGTGCCAGCTCACGTCCCGGAGGCTCCTACAATGAGCAGTTCTTC. V and J are TRBV18 and TRBJ2-1, with D possibly being TRBD2 (5 bases). This CDR3 spans 15 amino acids. Germline CDR1 KGHSH, CDR2 LQKENI. V was cut by 4 bases and J by 0 bases, with 10 bases left in between.

The V call is TRBV2, the J call TRBJ1-1; a possible D gene is TRBD1 (5 bases). Trimming shortened V by 4 bases and J by 3 bases, and 6 bases separated the two germline ends. CDR3 length equals 12 residues. In germline, CDR1 is SNHLY, CDR2 FYNNEI. CDR3 residues: CASSGDHTEAFF. As DNA, the CDR3 is TGTGCCAGCAGTGGGGACCACACTGAAGCTTTCTTT. Full variable domain (missing parts from reference TRBV2 and TRBJ1-1): EPEVTQTPSHQVTQMGQEVILRCVPISNHLYFYWYRQILGQKVEFLVSFYNNEISEKSEIFDDQFSVERPDGSNFTLKIRSTKLEDSAMYFCASSGDHTEAFFGQGTRLTVV.

This clonotype was recorded a few times. The chain combines TRBV4-2 with TRBJ1-6; possibly TRBD1 for D (5 bases). Germline assignment: CDR1 LGHNA and CDR2 YNFKEQ. Trimming stripped 0 bases from V and 8 bases from J, with 11 bases between. The CDR3 length is 15 residues. CDR3 region: CASSQDTGYDSPLHF. CDR3 nucleotide sequence: TGTGCCAGCAGCCAAGATACAGGTTATGATTCACCCCTCCACTTT.

There are a few counts of this clonotype. This chain uses TRBV7-2 with TRBJ2-3; D unclear. This CDR3 region has 13 residues. Trimming shortened V by 1 base and J by 6 bases, and 8 bases separated the two germline ends. Per germline, CDR1 SGHTA and CDR2 FQGNSA. CDR3 protein: CASSLVVRDTQYF. CDR3 in DNA: TGTGCCAGCAGCTTAGTAGTGCGGGATACGCAGTATTTT.

This clonotype was observed a few times. The chain links TRBV10-3 to TRBJ2-5; 8 nucleotides align to TRBD2. This CDR3 comprises 16 residues. The trim removed 2 bases at V and 5 bases at J, leaving 10 bases unmatched. The germline V gene encodes CDR1 ENHRY and CDR2 SYGVKD. CDR3 residues: CAISETYGRAGETQYF. CDR3 nucleotides: TGTGCCATCAGTGAGACTTACGGGAGGGCCGGGGAGACCCAGTACTTC.

This clonotype has only a few counts. This chain uses TRBV9 with TRBJ2-1; D possibly corresponds to TRBD1 (5 bases). The CDR3 contains 13 residues. With 2 bases removed from V and 9 bases from J, the gap between germline ends came to 12 bases. Germline lookup yields CDR1 SGDLS and CDR2 YYNGEE. The CDR3 DNA sequence: TGTGCCAGCAGCGTTGGCCGACAGACTGAGCAGTTCTTC. It specifies CASSVGRQTEQFF.

This clonotype has more than one count but fewer than ten. The chain uses TRBV3-1 and TRBJ2-1, with 8 bases that match TRBD1. The length of the CDR3 is 15 residues. V shed 7 bases and J 10 bases; nucleotides not matched to a gene: 15. Germline V CDR1 and CDR2: LGHDT, YNNKEL (reference sequence). CDR3 amino acids: CASTAGGILVDEQFF. CDR3 nucleotides: TGTGCCAGCACTGCAGGGGGCATTCTCGTTGACGAGCAGTTCTTC.

The rearrangement links TRBV7-6 to TRBJ1-3; maybe TRBD1 (5 bases). Germline V lookup: CDR1 SGHVS, CDR2 FNYEAQ. The CDR3 has 14 residues. V lost 1 base and J 4 bases, leaving 8 bases between the germline ends. Here the CDR3 reads CASSLEQEGNTIYF. CDR3 sequence (DNA): TGTGCCAGCAGCTTAGAACAGGAGGGAAACACCATATATTTT.

This clonotype has more than one count but fewer than ten. V gene TRBV4-3 combines with J gene TRBJ2-5; no reliable D call. Germline V gene sequence: CDR1 LGHNA, CDR2 YSLEER. The CDR3 has 14 residues. V gave up 0 bases and J gave up 7 bases, with 12 bases separating them. The CDR3 loop reads CASSQDRAEGTQYF. CDR3 nucleotide sequence: TGCGCCAGCAGCCAAGATCGAGCAGAAGGGACCCAGTACTTC.

V usage is TRBV4-2 and J usage is TRBJ2-1; D might be TRBD1 or TRBD2, each matching 6 bases. The end of the DNA is better explained by TRBJ2-5, so the J call may be wrong. This CDR3 is 17 amino acids long. Germline assignment: CDR1 LGHNA and CDR2 YNFKEQ. The DNA for the CDR3 is TGTGCCAGCAGCCAGGACGGGGGCGCGCATACCAAAGAGACCCAGTACTTC. It is translated as CASSQDGGAHTKETQYF.

This clonotype was observed a handful of times. The rearrangement uses TRBV24-1 and TRBJ2-3, with D unclear. CDR1 and CDR2 from the germline V gene are KGHDR and SFDVKD. The CDR3 runs 17 residues. V shed 1 base and J shed 1 base, with 14 bases lying between them. CDR3 region: CATSDFAVGNGTDTQYF. DNA for the CDR3: TGTGCCACCAGTGATTTCGCGGTGGGGAACGGCACAGATACGCAGTATTTT.

The chain is built from TRBV10-2 and TRBJ2-2; no clear D gene. Trimming cost V 1 base and J 5 bases, with 5 bases left between them. The CDR3 contains 13 residues. Germline loops: CDR1 WSHSY, CDR2 SAAADI. CDR3 bases: TGCGCCAGCAGTGAGTTTATAACCGGGGAGCTGTTTTTT. It yields the protein CASSEFITGELFF.

The CDR3 nucleotides read TGTGCCAGTAGTATAAGGGAGCGCGGATACGAGCAGTACTTC. This translates into CASSIRERGYEQYF. The chain couples TRBV19 to TRBJ2-7; D may be TRBD2 (5 bases). Germline CDR1 is LNHDA and CDR2 is SQIVND (reference sequence). The CDR3 consists of 14 residues. V lost 2 bases and J 4 bases, leaving 12 bases between the germline ends. Full variable domain (outside the CDR3, taken from reference TRBV19 and TRBJ2-7): DGGITQSPKYLFRKEGQNVTLSCEQNLNHDAMYWYRQDPGQGLRLIYYSQIVNDFQKGDIAEGYSVSREKKESFPLTVTSAQKNPTAFYLCASSIRERGYEQYFGPGTRLTVT.

The chain employs TRBV28 and TRBJ1-4, with TRBD1 as a possible D gene (5 bases). V lost 7 bases and J lost 12, with 12 bases in between. This CDR3 is 11 amino acids long. Looked up from germline, CDR1 is MDHEN and CDR2 is SYDVKM. The CDR3 nucleotides are TGTGCCAGCACTCTGGGGGACGAACTGTTTTTT. Residues: CASTLGDELFF.

J is TRBJ2-1 and V is TRBV7-9; unclear D gene. Trimming cost V 4 bases and J 4 bases, with 11 bases left between them. The CDR3 runs 14 residues. Per the germline V gene, CDR1 is SEHNR and CDR2 is FQNEAQ (reference sequence). Written as DNA, the CDR3 is TGTGCCAGCAGCTCCTTGGGGATTTACAATGAGCAGTTCTTC. As protein: CASSSLGIYNEQFF.

Comment on this clonotype: Because it lacks the conserved phenylalanine or tryptophan at the end, this CDR3 is likely a read error. The chain joins TRBV7-2 to TRBJ1-2, with 8 nucleotides matching TRBD1. CDR1 is SGHTA, CDR2 FQGNSA, per germline. V trimming: 4 bases; J trimming: 5 bases; junction bases outside the gene matches: 9. This CDR3 is 15 amino acids long. CDR3 amino acids: CASSSDTGGDYGYTV. CDR3 in DNA: TGTGCCAGCAGCTCCGATACAGGGGGGGATTATGGCTACACCGTC.

This clonotype has a handful of counts. The genes are TRBV7-3 and TRBJ2-2; 7 positions agree with TRBD1. V was clipped by 2 bases and J by 6 bases; unmatched bases: 9. From germline, CDR1 is SGHTA and CDR2 FQGTGA. This CDR3 spans 16 amino acids. The CDR3 protein is CASSLQPQGIPGELFF. DNA of the CDR3: TGTGCCAGCAGCTTACAGCCACAGGGGATCCCCGGGGAGCTGTTTTTT.

The chain combines TRBV4-3 with TRBJ2-5, with D possibly being TRBD2 (6 bases). V gave up 5 bases and J gave up 4 bases, with 11 bases separating them. Per the germline V gene, CDR1 is LGHNA and CDR2 is YSLEER. The CDR3 has 13 amino acids. The CDR3 spells CASSEGAGETQYF. CDR3 coding DNA: TGCGCCAGCAGCGAGGGAGCGGGAGAGACCCAGTACTTC.

V usage is TRBV12-3 or TRBV12-4 and J usage is TRBJ2-1; 11 bases are a match to TRBD2. The V and J ends lost 2 bases and 7 bases, in that order; junction bases with no gene match: 10. This CDR3 has 17 residues. The CDR3: CASSLPLVAGGSNEQFF. The DNA of the CDR3 is TGTGCCAGCAGTTTACCCTTAGTAGCGGGAGGGAGTAATGAGCAGTTCTTC.